Following are 25 T cell receptor beta chains from one sample sequenced in a study of molecular identifiers for immune sequencing clone quantification. TCRdb processed the PCR reads anew with MiXCR; each CDR3 protein has one entry. The table lists around 480,000 distinct CDR3 sequences, about 20% of them singletons. The sequenced sample was naive CD8+ T cells from blood, with Jurkat cell RNA spiked in. Subset: FACS-sorted CD8+CD4-CCR7+CD45RA+ naive T cells. The receptor source for this set is a human donor in good health. Some libraries in this study had Jurkat cell RNA spiked in.

This clonotype was detected ten times or more. This chain connects TRBV29-1 to TRBJ2-3, with unresolved D. V was clipped by 6 bases and J by 0 bases, with 10 bases between them. The CDR3 loop spans 13 amino acids. Germline V gene data show CDR1 as SQVTM and CDR2 as ANQGSEA. CDR3 sequence reads: CSVQPSSTDTQYF. In DNA, the CDR3 is TGCAGCGTCCAACCGAGCAGCACAGATACGCAGTATTTT.

This clonotype was observed at least ten times. CDR3 residues: CASSIAGGNTGELFF. CDR3 bases: TGTGCCAGTAGTATAGCGGGAGGCAACACCGGGGAGCTGTTTTTT. V and J are TRBV19 and TRBJ2-2; 7 nucleotides align to TRBD2. There are 15 residues in the CDR3. Germline loops: CDR1 LNHDA, CDR2 SQIVND (reference sequence). The J segment lost 2 bases and the V segment lost 1 base, leaving 1 base of the junction unmatched.

This clonotype turned up a few times. The rearrangement uses TRBV2 and TRBJ2-7; possible D gene TRBD1, 6 bases. The germline gives CDR1 SNHLY, CDR2 FYNNEI. The CDR3 has 11 residues. The germline V and J ends were trimmed by 6 bases and 4 bases, with 7 bases remaining between them. The chain's CDR3 is CASRGAYEQYF. The CDR3, as DNA: TGTGCCAGCAGGGGGGCATACGAGCAGTACTTC.

In this sample, this clonotype turned up many times. This chain uses TRBV7-2 with TRBJ2-3; 9 positions agree with TRBD2. This CDR3 is 15 amino acids long. J gave up 4 bases and V 3 bases, and 5 bases lay outside the gene matches. Germline CDR1 is SGHTA and CDR2 is FQGNSA. The CDR3 sequence is CASSFTSGLADTQYF. The CDR3 region has the DNA TGTGCCAGCAGCTTTACTAGCGGGTTGGCAGATACGCAGTATTTT.

This clonotype has more than one count but fewer than ten. Possible read error: a much larger clone is one base away. The V and J genes are TRBV29-1 and TRBJ2-5; tentatively, D is TRBD2 (7 bases). V was clipped by 1 base and J by 5 bases, with 20 bases between them. This CDR3 comprises 16 residues. Germline loops: CDR1 SQVTM, CDR2 ANQGSEA. In DNA, the CDR3 is TGCAGCGTTGAAGTCTCGGGACGGGGGGCGGGGGAGACCCAGTACTTC. This gives the protein CSVEVSGRGAGETQYF. The variable domain in full, with the rest retrieved from reference TRBV29-1 and TRBJ2-5, is SAVISQKPSRDICQRGTSLTIQCQVDSQVTMMFWYRQQPGQSLTLIATANQGSEATYESGFVIDKFPISRPNLTFSTLTVSNMSPEDSSIYLCSVEVSGRGAGETQYFGPGTRLLVL.

As concerns this clonotype: This may arise from a read error, as a much more abundant clone is one base away. V is TRBV25-1 and J is TRBJ2-3; 8 bases map to TRBD1. V trimming: 2 bases; J trimming: 4 bases; junction bases outside the gene matches: 8. Germline assignment: CDR1 MGHDK and CDR2 SYGVNS. CDR3 length: 16 residues. The CDR3 DNA reads TGTGCCAGCAGTGAAGGACAGGGTTTATCCCCAGATACGCAGTATTTT. Its translation: CASSEGQGLSPDTQYF.

The CDR3 reads CASSHRRGLDIEQYF. CDR3 in DNA: TGTGCCAGCAGCCACCGCAGGGGGCTAGATATCGAGCAGTACTTC. The V call is TRBV14, the J call TRBJ2-7, with TRBD1 matching over 8 bases. Germline trimming cut 3 bases from V and 6 bases from J; bases unmatched to any gene: 10. The CDR3 totals 15 residues. Germline V lookup: CDR1 SGHDN, CDR2 FVKESK.

This CDR3 is CASSPTGTGSNEKLFF. The CDR3 DNA reads TGTGCCAGCAGCCCAACCGGGACAGGGAGTAATGAAAAACTGTTTTTT. J is TRBJ1-4 and V is TRBV7-9; 9 bases align to TRBD1. Germline CDR1 and CDR2: SEHNR and FQNEAQ (reference sequence). V lost 5 bases to trimming and J lost 4 bases; unmatched junction nucleotides: 8. CDR3 length: 16 amino acids.

This clonotype appeared many times. The V and J genes are TRBV7-9 and TRBJ2-4; 7 bases line up with TRBD2. Germline CDR1 is SEHNR and CDR2 is FQNEAQ (reference sequence). V was clipped by 5 bases and J by 6 bases; unmatched bases: 10. The CDR3 covers 15 residues. This CDR3 is CASSPRTGRGNIQYF. CDR3 DNA sequence: TGTGCCAGCAGCCCCCGGACTGGGAGGGGAAACATTCAGTACTTC. The whole variable domain, remainder taken from reference TRBV7-9 and TRBJ2-4, is DTGVSQNPRHKITKRGQNVTFRCDPISEHNRLYWYRQTLGQGPEFLTYFQNEAQLEKSRLLSDRFSAERPKGSFSTLEIQRTEQGDSAMYLCASSPRTGRGNIQYFGAGTRLSVL.

This clonotype was detected ten times or more. The rearrangement uses TRBV7-9 and TRBJ2-7; 9 nucleotides agree with TRBD1. J gave up 5 bases and V 4 bases, and 3 bases lay outside the gene matches. CDR1 and CDR2 from the germline V gene are SEHNR and FQNEAQ (reference sequence). This CDR3 comprises 13 residues. The CDR3 is CASSYRDRDEQYF. CDR3 DNA: TGTGCCAGCAGCTATCGGGACAGGGACGAGCAGTACTTC. The full variable domain, completed using reference TRBV7-9 and TRBJ2-7, is DTGVSQNPRHKITKRGQNVTFRCDPISEHNRLYWYRQTLGQGPEFLTYFQNEAQLEKSRLLSDRFSAERPKGSFSTLEIQRTEQGDSAMYLCASSYRDRDEQYFGPGTRLTVT.

This clonotype was observed a handful of times. The chain recombines TRBV20-1 with TRBJ2-1; perhaps TRBD2 as D (7 bases). This CDR3 is 15 amino acids long. V lost 1 base, J lost 4 bases, and 14 bases lay in between. Germline V gives CDR1 DFQATT, CDR2 SNEGSKA (reference sequence). This chain's CDR3 is CSARGGGVRYNEQFF. The CDR3 coding sequence is TGCAGTGCTAGAGGAGGGGGGGTTAGGTACAATGAGCAGTTCTTC.

CDR3 nucleotide sequence: TGTGCCAGCAGTTTATTAGGGCAGGGGGCGGTAGGTCAGCCCCAGCATTTT. It specifies CASSLLGQGAVGQPQHF. The V gene is TRBV27, the J gene TRBJ1-5, with 8 positions matching TRBD1. With 1 base clipped from V and 6 bases from J, the junction kept 11 bases outside the gene matches. The CDR3 is 17 amino acids. The germline V gene has CDR1 MNHEY and CDR2 SMNVEV (reference sequence).

In its sample, this clonotype was seen many times. V and J are TRBV2 and TRBJ2-3; D is possibly TRBD1 (6 bases). V lost 3 bases and J 2 bases, leaving 18 bases between the germline ends. Germline V gives CDR1 SNHLY, CDR2 FYNNEI. CDR3 length: 17 amino acids. The DNA of the CDR3 is TGTGCCAGCAGTGACAACCCGGGACAAGTAAACACAGATACGCAGTATTTT. Amino acids: CASSDNPGQVNTDTQYF.

The chain recombines TRBV7-9 with TRBJ2-5; 8 nucleotides match TRBD1. Germline CDR1 and CDR2: SEHNR and FQNEAQ (reference sequence). The CDR3 consists of 15 residues. V shed 5 bases, J shed 2 bases, and the junction held 7 bases outside the gene matches. The CDR3 region has the DNA TGTGCCAGCAGCATTTACCGGGACAGGCAAGAGACCCAGTACTTC. This gives the protein CASSIYRDRQETQYF.

This clonotype showed up many times. The chain uses TRBV7-9 and TRBJ1-2; 7 nucleotides align to TRBD1. V was pared by 5 bases and J by 5 bases, with 14 bases of the junction left unmatched. The CDR3 extends over 16 amino acids. From germline, CDR1 is SEHNR and CDR2 FQNEAQ (reference sequence). The CDR3 DNA reads as TGTGCCAGCAGCCGGAGGGACAGCCCAAACCTATATGGCTACACCTTC. It specifies CASSRRDSPNLYGYTF.

V usage is TRBV3-1 and J usage is TRBJ1-2, with D perhaps TRBD1 (5 bases). CDR1 is LGHDT and CDR2 is YNNKEL in the germline V gene (reference sequence). This CDR3 contains 17 residues. V gave up 1 base and J gave up 4 bases, with 19 bases separating them. The CDR3 DNA reads TGTGCCAGCAGCCAAGGAGCACCGGGACGGCGAGTCTATGGCTACACCTTC. Encoded protein: CASSQGAPGRRVYGYTF.

This chain connects TRBV7-6 to TRBJ1-5; D gene ambiguous. Trimming removed 1 base from V and 9 bases from J, with 10 bases in between. The CDR3 is made up of 13 amino acids. The germline V gene encodes CDR1 SGHVS and CDR2 FNYEAQ. The CDR3 loop reads CASSLEGSRPQHF. The CDR3 nucleotides are TGTGCCAGCAGCTTAGAGGGATCCCGGCCCCAGCATTTT.

This clonotype came up a few times. This rearrangement joins TRBV11-2 to TRBJ2-1; weak D call: TRBD1 (6 bases). There are 15 residues in the CDR3. The V and J ends lost 5 bases and 7 bases respectively, with 18 bases between them. Germline-derived CDR1 and CDR2 are SGHAT and FQNNGV. In DNA, the CDR3 is TGTGCCAGCAGCCCTACCGGGACACCTTCAAATGAGCAGTTCTTC. This gives the protein CASSPTGTPSNEQFF.

This clonotype has just a few counts. This chain connects TRBV20-1 to TRBJ2-7, with a weak D call TRBD1 (6 bases). V was clipped by 0 bases and J by 3 bases, with 12 bases between them. The V gene's germline CDR1 is DFQATT and CDR2 SNEGSKA (reference sequence). The CDR3 consists of 14 residues. For the CDR3, the DNA is TGCAGTGCTAGAGATATTTCACAGGGCTACGAGCAGTACTTC. Its protein product is CSARDISQGYEQYF.

There are many counts of this clonotype. This rearrangement joins TRBV5-6 to TRBJ2-7; the D is unclear. CDR3 length: 14 amino acids. V lost 1 base and J lost 0, with 8 bases in between. The germline CDR1 and CDR2 sequences are SGHDT and YYEEEE. DNA for the CDR3: TGTGCCAGCAGCTTGTCTCAGTCCTCCTACGAGCAGTACTTC. Translated, it gives CASSLSQSSYEQYF.

The chain is built from TRBV6-2 or TRBV6-3 and TRBJ2-3; D tentatively reads TRBD1 or TRBD2 (6 bases each). CDR3 size: 16 residues. In germline, CDR1 is MNHEY, CDR2 SVGEGT. Trimming took 0 bases from V and 5 from J, leaving 15 bases between them. For the CDR3, the DNA is TGTGCCAGCAGTTACTCGATGCCAGGAGGGGGAGATACGCAGTATTTT. Its protein product is CASSYSMPGGGDTQYF.

This clonotype was detected only a few times. The chain employs TRBV5-1 and TRBJ2-7; either TRBD1 or TRBD2 may fit D (7 bases each). This CDR3 spans 17 amino acids. The germline V and J ends were trimmed by 2 bases and 0 bases, with 18 bases remaining between them. Germline V gives CDR1 SGHRS, CDR2 YFSETQ. The CDR3 nucleotides are TGCGCCAGCAGCTTAGGGACAGCTAGCGGCTACTCCTACGAGCAGTACTTC. Protein sequence: CASSLGTASGYSYEQYF.

The chain couples TRBV19 to TRBJ2-3; the D gene could be TRBD1 or TRBD2 (5 bases each). CDR1 is LNHDA and CDR2 is SQIVND in the germline V gene (reference sequence). Between the trimmed V and J ends, which lost 3 bases and 5 bases, there was a span of 15 bases. The CDR3 covers 15 residues. Here the CDR3 DNA reads TGTGCCAGTAGTATTGGGGCAGGGACGGTAGATACGCAGTATTTT. This codes for CASSIGAGTVDTQYF.

This chain joins TRBV9 and TRBJ1-2; D is unclear. The length of the CDR3 is 17 residues. Germline CDR1 SGDLS, CDR2 YYNGEE. Trimming shortened V by 3 bases and J by 1 base, and 19 bases separated the two germline ends. CDR3 in DNA: TGTGCCAGCAGCGCACGAGAGAAAACGGAGCATAACTATGGCTACACCTTC. Protein sequence: CASSAREKTEHNYGYTF.

Ten or more counts support this clonotype. The V and J genes are TRBV5-1 and TRBJ1-1, with TRBD1 matching 7 bases. V lost 0 bases to trimming and J lost 3 bases; unmatched junction nucleotides: 11. The germline V gene has CDR1 SGHRS and CDR2 YFSETQ. The CDR3 is 17 amino acids. The CDR3 is CASSLVPRGSGDTEAFF. CDR3 nucleotides: TGCGCCAGCAGCTTGGTACCCAGGGGGAGTGGAGACACTGAAGCTTTCTTT.